The rows below give T cell receptor beta chains drawn from one sample of a study of T cells in Graves' hyperthyroidism and ophthalmopathy. TCRdb analysed the multiplex PCR reads with MiXCR anew, one entry per CDR3 protein. The table has about 570,000 distinct CDR3 sequences, 12% to 15% seen once. What was sequenced was blood. The origin of the receptors is a woman aged 40 to 49 with Graves' hyperthyroidism. The CDR3 runs from the conserved cysteine through the conserved F or W. The D gene is left open where the match is weak. Size is stated for part of the rows, as once, few or many counts, or as a class when the clone is expanded.

>TRBD1|13|TRBV6-1|-|TRBJ2-3
TGTGCCAGCCGACAGGGAACCACAGATACGCAGTATTTT
CASRQGTTDTQYF
>-|12|TRBV7-3|many|TRBJ2-1
TGTGCCAGCAGCTTAATAGGTCAGGAGCAGTTCTTC
CASSLIGQEQFF
>-|11|TRBV5-5|many|TRBJ2-1
TGTGCCAGCAGCTTGGGACCATCGGAGTTCTTC
CASSLGPSEFF
>TRBD2|15|TRBV4-1|-|TRBJ2-1
TGCGCCAGCAGCCCCGGACTAGCGGTTGGTAATGAGCAGTTCTTC
CASSPGLAVGNEQFF
>-|14|TRBV29-1|-|TRBJ1-5
TGCAGCGTTTCGACGGGATATAGCAATCAGCCCCAGCATTTT
CSVSTGYSNQPQHF
>-|15|TRBV9|many|TRBJ2-1
TGTGCCAGCAGCGCATACGGGACTCCAGGCAATGAGCAGTTCTTC
CASSAYGTPGNEQFF
>-|14|TRBV14|many|TRBJ2-7
TGTGCCAGCAGCCCAAGCATCAGGGTCTACGAGCAGTACTTC
CASSPSIRVYEQYF
>-|14|TRBV12-3/TRBV12-4|-|TRBJ2-3
TGTGCCAGCAGTTTTAAACAAATCACAGATACGCAGTATTTT
CASSFKQITDTQYF
>-|14|TRBV30|-|TRBJ1-5
TGTGCCTGGAGTGCCGGATATAGCAATCAGCCCCAGCATTTT
CAWSAGYSNQPQHF
>-|13|TRBV12-3/TRBV12-4|many|TRBJ1-1
TGTGCCAGCAGTTCCTTAGGGGACACTGAAGCTTTCTTT
CASSSLGDTEAFF
>TRBD2|18|TRBV7-3|-|TRBJ2-5
TGTGCCAGCAGCTCCGGGACTAGCTATCCACCTTATAAGGAGACCCAGTACTTC
CASSSGTSYPPYKETQYF
>-|13|TRBV27|many|TRBJ2-7
TGTGCCAGCAGTCGTCGAGGGACCTACGAGCAGTACTTC
CASSRRGTYEQYF
>TRBD2|17|TRBV18|few|TRBJ2-4
TGTGCCAGCTCACCCCTGACTAGCGGGAGTAGTATCGACATTCAGTACTTC
CASSPLTSGSSIDIQYF
>-|16|TRBV2|few|TRBJ2-7
TGTGCCATCATTAGTAGTGCGGGCCCTTATACCTACGAGCAGTACTTC
CAIISSAGPYTYEQYF
>TRBD2|15|TRBV28|many|TRBJ2-3
TGTGCCAGCAGTTTTATTAGCGGGAGCACAGATACGCAGTATTTT
CASSFISGSTDTQYF
>TRBD1|16|TRBV28|few|TRBJ1-6
TGTGCCAGCAGTTACGCAACCGGGACAGGGGATTCACCCCTCCACTTT
CASSYATGTGDSPLHF
>TRBD2|15|TRBV20-1|-|TRBJ2-1
TGCAGTGCTAGGGAACTAGCGGGAGTTTTGGATGAGCAGTTCTTC
CSARELAGVLDEQFF
>-|18|TRBV7-3|few|TRBJ2-1
TGTGCCAGCAGCTTAAAAACTCCCGGGGCAGGGGGGGTATCTGAGCAGTTCTTC
CASSLKTPGAGGVSEQFF
>-|16|TRBV27|many|TRBJ1-1
TGTGCCAGCAGTTTATATTCGGCAGGGCGAAACACTGAAGCTTTCTTT
CASSLYSAGRNTEAFF
>-|14|TRBV28|many|TRBJ2-7
TGTGCCAGCCGCCCTGGGGGGCGGGGTTACGAGCAGTACTTC
CASRPGGRGYEQYF
>TRBD2|13|TRBV20-1|many|TRBJ2-1
TGCAGTCCCGGACTAGCGGACTACAATGAGCAGTTCTTC
CSPGLADYNEQFF
>-|17|TRBV27|many|TRBJ2-5
TGTGCCAGCAGCCCGCGTTGGGACACCGGTTTTCAAGAGACCCAGTACTTC
CASSPRWDTGFQETQYF
>TRBD2|13|TRBV7-9|few|TRBJ2-1
TGTGCCAGCATCCCGACTAGCGGGAGCTTGAAGTTCTTC
CASIPTSGSLKFF
>TRBD2|15|TRBV28|many|TRBJ2-2
TGTGCCAGCAGTCCACGGCCGGGAGGAATCGGGGAGCTGTTTTTT
CASSPRPGGIGELFF
>TRBD1|20|TRBV29-1|-|TRBJ1-4
TGCAGCGTTGAAGATCTGGAGGACAGGGGGTACGGGAGGTCTAATGAAAAACTGTTTTTT
CSVEDLEDRGYGRSNEKLFF
>-|14|TRBV6-1|many|TRBJ2-2
TGTGCCAGCAGTACCCGACGAGACACCGGGGAGCTGTTTTTT
CASSTRRDTGELFF
>TRBD2|15|TRBV11-2|many|TRBJ2-1
TGTGCCAGCAGCTTAGGTGGCGGGAGAGATAATGAGCAGTTCTTC
CASSLGGGRDNEQFF
>TRBD1|13|TRBV20-1|-|TRBJ1-2
TGCAGTGCTCTAGACAGGGCGAACTATGGCTACACCTTC
CSALDRANYGYTF
>TRBD1|15|TRBV5-1|many|TRBJ2-1
TGCGCCAGCAGCAACGTACAGGGGACCGGTAATGAGCAGTTCTTC
CASSNVQGTGNEQFF